This TCR beta chain was retrieved from a study of T-cell memory formation after mild COVID-19. Study overall: TCR clusters mostly belonged to single donors.

Whole-study findings and limits: Among CD4+ contracting clones, most were CM and EM, and CD8+ ones EMRA. SARS-CoV-2 specificity of second-wave clones peaking day 37 was unconfirmed. Clones contracting over day 15 to 85 were CD4/CD8 balanced, with later expanders leaning CD4+.

From the 5' RACE reads, TCRdb called clonotypes with MiXCR, one entry per CDR3 protein. The profile covers fewer than 500,000 distinct CDR3 sequences, with approximately 25% appearing a single time and 12% taken by the ten largest. This clonotype appeared a few times. Antigen: not known. The sequence derives from an adult woman who had mild COVID-19 (a few samples of this study predate the infection). Cell type and time point are not known. Sample: PBMCs or a T cell subset sorted from them (not recorded which).

DNA of the CDR3: TGTGCCAGCAGTGTCAGACTAGCGGGAGTAGATGAGCAGTTCTTC. Amino acids: CASSVRLAGVDEQFF. The genes are TRBV6-5 and TRBJ2-1; 12 bases align to TRBD2. Per the germline V gene, CDR1 is MNHEY and CDR2 is SVGAGI. V dropped 5 bases and J dropped 8; count of bases not matched to a gene: 7. The CDR3 is 15 amino acids.